The rows below give T cell receptor beta chains drawn from one sample of a study of control samples from healthy donors and cancer patients. Here immunoSEQ multiplex PCR was the method, and the copy in TCRdb shows in-frame clones only, minus some. The repertoire has about 190,000 clones, about 90% of them found once; the top ten carry about 1.7%. The material sequenced was blood. Every receptor here comes from a man aged 25 to 45 in good health. Both conserved end residues are trimmed from each CDR3.

11 TRBJ2-3 TRBV7-9 ASSLRLTDTQY
14 TRBJ1-1 TRBV5-4 ASRLVGIGSNTEAF
12 TRBJ1-4 TRBV7-9 ASRRGATNEKLF
15 TRBJ1-3 TRBV5-4 ASSWDRASFSGNTIY
13 TRBJ1-4 TRBV4-1 ASSARGSTNEKLF
13 TRBJ1-6 TRBV6-5 ASKGGGVYNSPLH
12 TRBJ1-2 TRBV19 ASIGDGANYGYT
13 TRBJ1-5 TRBV18 ASSVTGLINQPQH
12 TRBJ1-2 TRBV2 ASSEQGPQYGYT
14 TRBJ2-3 TRBV4-1 ASSQDGIAKKDTQY
16 TRBJ1-5 TRBV28 ASSLRGLAGYSNQPQH
12 TRBJ1-5 TRBV6-1 ASREGAANQPQH
11 TRBJ2-3 TRBV12-3/TRBV12-4 ASHSGSGDTQY
10 TRBJ2-1 TRBV18 ASSSPLNEQF
12 TRBJ1-3 TRBV10-1 ASSASGAGNTIY
12 TRBJ1-1 TRBV6-1 ASSEWGAWTEAF
15 TRBJ1-4 TRBV30 AWSEVVRGRTNEKLF
15 TRBJ1-5 TRBV18 ASSPRDGKNSNQPQH
12 TRBJ1-2 TRBV7-2 ASSDRGANYGYT
16 TRBJ1-5 TRBV14 ASSQDSRGPYSNQPQH
13 TRBJ2-7 TRBV5-1 ASSLAGTDTYEQY
14 TRBJ2-4 TRBV10-3 AISESAGATKNIQY
11 TRBJ1-2 TRBV9 ASSPDKNYGYT
13 TRBJ1-5 TRBV2 ASSEREGGNQPQH
11 TRBJ1-3 TRBV30 ASEESRGNTIY
14 TRBJ1-6 TRBV18 ASSPREGRGLPPLH
8 TRBJ1-5 TRBV6-5 AFGRQPQH
11 TRBJ1-5 TRBV29-1 SVQWAANQPQH
14 TRBJ1-3 TRBV4-2 ASSQDRGENGNTIY
11 TRBJ2-7 TRBV5-5 ASSRDRAYEQY
11 TRBJ1-6 TRBV2 ASTGTPNSPLH
15 TRBJ1-1 TRBV27 ASSSPRGRRGSTEAF
14 TRBJ2-2 TRBV6-5 ASSLVATGNTGELF
11 TRBJ1-1 TRBV6-5 ATSGTVNTEAF
13 TRBJ2-7 TRBV5-5 ASSRKQGGSYEQY
13 TRBJ2-7 TRBV10-2 ASSGPRPDPYEQY
14 TRBJ2-1 TRBV19 ASSIDQISPYNEQF
13 TRBJ2-3 TRBV16 ASSLAGDLTDTQY
13 TRBJ1-1 TRBV7-8 ASSLALNSNTEAF
10 TRBJ1-2 TRBV27 ASSRQGYGYT
17 TRBJ2-3 TRBV5-1 ASSYLGTSGGLSTDTQY
12 TRBJ1-2 TRBV7-9 ASSYTSEAGGYT
13 TRBJ1-1 TRBV7-2 ASSKAVGVNTEAF
12 TRBJ2-1 TRBV6-4 ASSVRGGAYEQF
11 TRBJ1-1 TRBV12-3/TRBV12-4 ASSSNVGTEAF
12 TRBJ1-6 TRBV6-2/TRBV6-3 ASSFQGTRPPLH
15 TRBJ2-3 TRBV10-3 AISAIRVQGAADTQY
13 TRBJ1-4 TRBV5-1 ASSLKTGANEKLF
12 TRBJ2-2 TRBV6-4 ASSGQFNTGELF
12 TRBJ1-1 TRBV29-1 SAFRGTRNTEAF
12 TRBJ1-6 TRBV9 ASSEGPADSPLH
13 TRBJ2-1 TRBV10-2 ASNLAGTGSNEQF
10 TRBJ2-7 TRBV7-9 ASMRGPGEQY